The rows below give T cell receptor beta chains drawn from one sample of a study of blood T cell repertoires in COVID-19. TCRdb keeps only in-frame clones here, not all; method: immunoSEQ multiplex PCR. The sample records 180,000 or so clones, about four fifths being singletons. Sequencing used peripheral blood. Receptors were obtained from a woman between 40 and 55 years old with COVID-19, enrolled during active disease. Each CDR3 is given with its conserved first and last residue. D genes are given only for firm matches.

d_call | j_call | v_call | cdr3_aa
TRBD2 | TRBJ2-3 | TRBV6-2/TRBV6-3 | CASSRLAGGTYF
TRBD2 | TRBJ2-7 | TRBV5-4 | CASSKLAGDGYEQYF
. | TRBJ1-1 | TRBV4-1 | CASSQDARGEYRAFF
TRBD2 | TRBJ2-2 | TRBV25-1 | CASSGGLAGSGELFF
. | TRBJ2-1 | TRBV6-1 | CASSDRQVSYNEQFF
. | TRBJ2-4 | TRBV7-6 | CASSAGSGARNIQYF
. | TRBJ1-4 | TRBV29-1 | CSVLEGRGREKLFF
TRBD2 | TRBJ2-5 | TRBV18 | CASSRTSGAQETQYF
. | TRBJ2-7 | TRBV28 | CASSYKYEQYF
. | TRBJ2-3 | TRBV6-5 | CASRRDFNTQYF
TRBD2 | TRBJ2-1 | TRBV3-1/TRBV3-2 | CASSQDPPVREYIYEQFF
. | TRBJ2-5 | TRBV30 | CAAGAIGQQETQYF
. | TRBJ2-3 | TRBV7-2 | CASSSRFTGSTDTQYF
. | TRBJ1-6 | TRBV7-9 | CASSILVGGNSPLHF
TRBD1 | TRBJ2-2 | TRBV18 | CASSPSYRGRSTGELFF
. | TRBJ2-1 | TRBV7-9 | CASSLVMGAGSEQFF
TRBD1 | TRBJ1-6 | TRBV3-1/TRBV3-2 | CASSQDWDRGRSPLHF
. | TRBJ1-2 | TRBV5-4 | CASSFDRSYGYTF
. | TRBJ2-5 | TRBV4-1 | CASSPPGLPETQYF
TRBD2 | TRBJ2-2 | TRBV29-1 | CSALSLGGRVSGELFF
. | TRBJ1-1 | TRBV19 | CASSPSSGHFEAFF
TRBD2 | TRBJ2-1 | TRBV18 | CASSPNSPRGRVPEQFF
TRBD1 | TRBJ1-3 | TRBV2 | CASSPGTGLGNTIYF
TRBD2 | TRBJ2-1 | TRBV19 | CASSLGTGTSGGDEQFF
. | TRBJ2-7 | TRBV10-3 | CAISDSVTYEQYF
. | TRBJ1-1 | TRBV19 | CASSIEGHVEAFF
. | TRBJ1-5 | TRBV19 | CASSMAGFNQPQHF
. | TRBJ2-3 | TRBV9 | CASSDRTDTQYF
. | TRBJ2-1 | TRBV7-2 | CASSSPRGGANNEQFF
TRBD1 | TRBJ1-2 | TRBV15 | CATSSQNRGWNYGYTF
. | TRBJ1-3 | TRBV18 | CASSQNQGTGNTIYF
TRBD1 | TRBJ1-6 | TRBV4-1 | CASSQVQGLSSPLHF
. | TRBJ1-5 | TRBV28 | CASSLGLSNQPQHF
TRBD1 | TRBJ1-5 | TRBV7-8 | CASSPDRGTSNQPQHF
TRBD2 | TRBJ2-5 | TRBV7-9 | CASSFGLAGVGQETQYF
. | TRBJ2-6 | TRBV3-1/TRBV3-2 | CASSPRGSSGANVLTF
TRBD2 | TRBJ2-7 | TRBV5-1 | CASSLSSGVVGEQYF
TRBD2 | TRBJ2-4 | TRBV10-3 | CAISQPTSGVSSAKNIQYF
. | TRBJ1-5 | TRBV3-1/TRBV3-2 | CASSQSVKNQPQHF
TRBD1 | TRBJ1-2 | TRBV19 | CASNIQGAYYGYTF
TRBD2 | TRBJ2-2 | TRBV18 | CASSPVASGGLWAGELFF
. | TRBJ2-6 | TRBV2 | CASKDRDSGANVLTF
. | TRBJ1-2 | TRBV4-2 | CASSQVGDGYTF
TRBD2 | TRBJ2-3 | TRBV2 | CASSQGLAGITDTQYF
TRBD1 | TRBJ2-3 | TRBV5-8 | CASSLGTADGNTQYF
. | TRBJ2-2 | TRBV7-9 | CASSLESGIFTGELFF
. | TRBJ1-2 | TRBV27 | CASSSDRVYGYTF
TRBD2 | TRBJ2-1 | TRBV7-9 | CASSLAGLLLAGGLQFF
TRBD1 | TRBJ1-1 | TRBV5-1 | CASSPRQGGTEAFF
. | TRBJ1-1 | TRBV29-1 | CSVASYRGVIEAFF
TRBD1 | TRBJ1-3 | TRBV9 | CASSFTTGAGNTIYF
. | TRBJ1-5 | TRBV10-3 | CAISDTTAKPQHF
TRBD1 | TRBJ1-1 | TRBV7-9 | CASSLLQGGHTEAFF